Shown below are 24 T cell receptor beta chains from a single sample sequenced in a study of metastatic and nonmetastatic thyroid tumors. TCRdb reprocessed the PCR reads via MiXCR. The profile shows approximately 11,000 clones, over 25% of them singletons. Not a single patient had been given any form of treatment at any point before undergoing thyroid surgery. Sequencing used tumor tissue. The receptors come from a male donor with papillary thyroid cancer or a benign thyroid nodule (not recorded which). Some clones in this sample may be carry-over from other donors' samples.

By share, this clone ranks as medium-sized (0.01 to 0.1%). The rearrangement joins TRBV30 to TRBJ1-2; TRBD1 aligns across 7 bases. CDR1 and CDR2 from the germline V gene are GTSNPN and SVGIG (reference sequence). V was pared by 2 bases and J by 1 base, with 10 bases of the junction left unmatched. The CDR3 is made up of 16 amino acids. In nucleotides, the CDR3 is TGTGCCTGGAGTAGGGACAGAGGCACTTTTAACTATGGCTACACCTTC. Its translation: CAWSRDRGTFNYGYTF.

V usage is TRBV6-1 and J usage is TRBJ2-2, with 9 bases matching TRBD2. The CDR3 length is 15 residues. Losses at the gene ends were 0 bases for V and 4 bases for J; bases not matched to a gene: 0. CDR1 is MNHNS and CDR2 is SASEGT in the germline V gene. CDR3 sequence (DNA): TGTGCCAGCAGTGAAGCTAGCGGGAGCACCGGGGAGCTGTTTTTT. Protein sequence: CASSEASGSTGELFF.

This chain joins TRBV11-2 and TRBJ2-1, with 8 positions matching TRBD2. Looked up from germline, CDR1 is SGHAT and CDR2 is FQNNGV. This CDR3 spans 15 amino acids. V lost 2 bases and J lost 9; bases outside the gene matches: 9. CDR3: CASSLFLAGTSEQFF. DNA for the CDR3: TGTGCCAGCAGCTTATTCTTAGCGGGGACCAGTGAGCAGTTCTTC.

The gene calls are TRBV18 and TRBJ1-1; D gene unclear. Per germline, CDR1 KGHSH and CDR2 LQKENI. Trimming took off 8 bases at V and 1 base at J, with 14 bases between the two ends. The CDR3 length is 14 residues. Written as DNA, the CDR3 is TGTGCCAGCGGACCGGGCTCAAAGAACACTGAAGCTTTCTTT. Its translation is CASGPGSKNTEAFF.

The genes are TRBV5-1 and TRBJ1-1; 7 nucleotides match TRBD1. The germline CDR1 and CDR2 sequences are SGHRS and YFSETQ. The ends lost 5 bases at V and 7 bases at J; junction bases unmatched: 2. CDR3 size: 11 residues. The CDR3 loop is CASSSGGEAFF. The CDR3 DNA is TGCGCCAGCAGTTCAGGGGGTGAAGCTTTCTTT.

The genes are TRBV10-3 and TRBJ1-6, with D possibly being TRBD1 (5 bases). Trimming cost V 6 bases and J 0 bases, with 9 bases left between them. The CDR3 extends over 15 amino acids. Germline-derived CDR1 and CDR2 are ENHRY and SYGVKD. CDR3 DNA: TGTGCCATCAGGGCAGGGAGCTCCTATAATTCACCCCTCCACTTT. As protein: CAIRAGSSYNSPLHF.

In this sample, this clone turned up a few times. This chain joins TRBV13 and TRBJ2-2, with D perhaps TRBD2 (5 bases). The CDR3 is 15 residues long. Germline values: CDR1 PRHDT, CDR2 FYEKMQ (reference sequence). V shed 5 bases and J shed 1 base, with 11 bases lying between them. CDR3 protein: CASSPDFQNTGELFF. In nucleotides, the CDR3 is TGTGCCAGCAGCCCGGACTTCCAGAACACCGGGGAGCTGTTTTTT.

This clone has a handful of counts. The V gene is TRBV6-5, the J gene TRBJ2-7, with D perhaps TRBD1 (5 bases). The CDR3 is 13 residues long. Trimming took off 4 bases at V and 6 bases at J, with 13 bases between the two ends. The germline gives CDR1 MNHEY, CDR2 SVGAGI. This CDR3 reads CASSSIQGSEQYF. CDR3 bases: TGTGCCAGCAGTTCAATCCAGGGTTCCGAGCAGTACTTC.

This chain uses TRBV7-9 with TRBJ2-7; TRBD2 matches at 10 bases. The CDR3 is 14 amino acids. Trimming removed 2 bases from V and 2 bases from J; junction bases left unmatched: 0. CDR1 SEHNR and CDR2 FQNEAQ come from the germline V gene (reference sequence). Here the CDR3 reads CASSLSGGAYEQYF. For the CDR3, the DNA is TGTGCCAGCAGCTTAAGCGGGGGGGCCTACGAGCAGTACTTC.

At least ten counts were recorded for this clone. The CDR3, as DNA: TGTGCCACAACCGGACAGGGGGCAAATGAGCAGTTCTTC. Its translation is CATTGQGANEQFF. The V and J genes are TRBV10-3 and TRBJ2-1; TRBD1 matches at 11 bases. Trimming took 10 bases from V and 7 from J; bases not matched to a gene: 6. Per germline, CDR1 ENHRY and CDR2 SYGVKD. CDR3 length: 13 residues.

This clone is deemed medium-sized. The V gene is TRBV27, the J gene TRBJ2-1; 13 bases match TRBD2. The CDR3 runs to 15 residues. V lost 5 bases to trimming and J lost 9 bases; unmatched junction nucleotides: 7. Germline CDR1 reads MNHEY; CDR2 reads SMNVEV (reference sequence). The CDR3 protein is CASSQRTSGSSEQFF. Written as DNA, the CDR3 is TGTGCCAGCAGTCAGCGGACTAGCGGGAGCAGTGAGCAGTTCTTC.

The genes are TRBV19 and TRBJ2-2; D tentatively reads TRBD1 or TRBD2 (5 bases each). The V end lost 7 bases, the J end lost 9 bases, and 15 bases lay between the germline ends. Germline CDR1 LNHDA, CDR2 SQIVND (reference sequence). This CDR3 has 13 residues. The CDR3 nucleotides read TGTGCCAGTACCTCGACCTGGGGGTGGGAGCTGTTTTTT. This translates into CASTSTWGWELFF.

The V call is TRBV11-2, the J call TRBJ2-6; possible D gene TRBD2, 6 bases. V shed 2 bases and J shed 2 bases, with 7 bases lying between them. CDR1 is SGHAT, CDR2 FQNNGV, per germline. There are 15 residues in the CDR3. CDR3 DNA: TGTGCCAGCAGCTTAACGGGAGCTGGGGCCAACGTCCTGACTTTC. Protein: CASSLTGAGANVLTF.

This clone came up many times. This chain joins TRBV29-1 and TRBJ2-5, with D perhaps TRBD2 (7 bases). Trimming took 6 bases from V and 4 from J, leaving 9 bases between them. The CDR3 is made up of 11 amino acids. Looked up from germline, CDR1 is SQVTM and CDR2 is ANQGSEA. In DNA, the CDR3 is TGCAGCGTAGGGGGGGTAGAGACCCAGTACTTC. Protein sequence: CSVGGVETQYF.

This clone was picked up a small number of times. The rearrangement uses TRBV19 and TRBJ2-3; D unclear. V dropped 4 bases and J dropped 3 bases, with 11 bases sitting between them. The length of the CDR3 is 14 residues. Germline lookup yields CDR1 LNHDA and CDR2 SQIVND (reference sequence). The CDR3 here is CASSRSHGTDTQYF. The DNA for the CDR3 is TGTGCCAGTAGTAGGTCCCATGGGACAGATACGCAGTATTTT.

This clone occurred a few times. This rearrangement joins TRBV27 to TRBJ1-6; D remains ambiguous. CDR1 and CDR2 from the germline V gene are MNHEY and SMNVEV (reference sequence). V gave up 4 bases and J gave up 3 bases, with 4 bases separating them. This CDR3 spans 13 amino acids. The CDR3 DNA sequence: TGTGCCAGCAGTTACAGCTATAATTCACCCCTCCACTTT. This encodes CASSYSYNSPLHF.

In its sample, this clone ranks as medium-sized (0.01 to 0.1%). V and J are TRBV2 and TRBJ2-1; D is ambiguous. Germline V gene lookup returns CDR1 SNHLY and CDR2 FYNNEI. This CDR3 is 12 amino acids long. Trimming took off 6 bases at V and 5 bases at J, with 8 bases between the two ends. Here the CDR3 reads CASRLNDNEQFF. In DNA, the CDR3 is TGTGCCAGCAGGCTGAATGACAATGAGCAGTTCTTC.

This clone is medium-sized by share. J is TRBJ2-7 and V is TRBV5-8; D gene unclear. V was trimmed by 5 bases and J by 6 bases, leaving 12 bases between them. Germline loops: CDR1 SGHTS, CDR2 YDEGEE. The CDR3 is 12 residues long. The CDR3 sequence is CASRFSVSEQYV. The DNA of the CDR3 is TGTGCCAGCAGGTTTTCAGTATCCGAGCAGTACGTC.

The rearrangement joins TRBV7-2 to TRBJ1-5; D call uncertain. Germline loops: CDR1 SGHTA, CDR2 FQGNSA. V lost 5 bases to trimming and J lost 9 bases, with 26 bases between them. The CDR3 is 17 residues long. The CDR3 DNA reads as TGTGCCAGCAGCCTATCGTCGGTATCGGCATGGCACGTGCCCCAGCATTTT. Protein sequence: CASSLSSVSAWHVPQHF.

The rearrangement joins TRBV28 to TRBJ2-7; 7 nucleotides align to TRBD1. The V segment lost 7 bases and the J segment 3 bases; nucleotides outside the gene matches: 18. Germline CDR1 and CDR2: MDHEN and SYDVKM. This CDR3 region has 17 residues. CDR3 loop: CASTPFVLAGGDYEQYF. The CDR3 DNA follows: TGTGCCAGCACCCCGTTTGTTTTGGCAGGGGGAGACTACGAGCAGTACTTC.

Within the sample, this clone is medium-sized (0.01 to 0.1%). The chain carries TRBV3-1 and TRBJ1-2, with no clear D. Trimming left V 0 bases short and J 4 bases short, with 9 bases between. Germline V CDR1 and CDR2: LGHDT, YNNKEL (reference sequence). This CDR3 spans 14 amino acids. The CDR3 is CASSQDRNGYGYTF. The CDR3 DNA reads as TGTGCCAGCAGCCAAGATCGGAACGGCTATGGCTACACCTTC. Supplemented by reference TRBV3-1 and TRBJ1-2, the full variable domain reads DTAVSQTPKYLVTQMGNDKSIKCEQNLGHDTMYWYKQDSKKFLKIMFSYNNKELIINETVPNRFSPKSPDKAHLNLHINSLELGDSAVYFCASSQDRNGYGYTFGSGTRLTVV.

The CDR3 coding sequence is TGCGCCAGCACGGACCGTGCGGGAGTGGGCGAGCAGTACTTC. Its translation is CASTDRAGVGEQYF. The rearrangement uses TRBV5-1 and TRBJ2-7; 7 nucleotides align to TRBD2. Losses at the gene ends were 6 bases for V and 6 bases for J; bases not matched to a gene: 12. This CDR3 has 14 residues. The germline gives CDR1 SGHRS, CDR2 YFSETQ.

This clone has more than one count but fewer than ten. The chain employs TRBV28 and TRBJ1-2, with D unresolved. Germline V gene data show CDR1 as MDHEN and CDR2 as SYDVKM. The CDR3 has 11 amino acids. The ends were cut back, 5 bases at V and 6 bases at J, with 7 bases in the middle. CDR3 region: CASSRSHGYTF. The CDR3 DNA is TGTGCCAGCAGTCGGAGCCATGGCTACACCTTC.

The table lists this clone with many counts. A much larger clone lies a single base off, so this may be a read error. The chain employs TRBV6-2 or TRBV6-3 and TRBJ1-5; no reliable D call. Deletions cut 6 bases from V and 5 bases from J, with 11 bases between. Germline V gene data show CDR1 as MNHEY and CDR2 as SVGEGT. The CDR3 loop spans 13 amino acids. CDR3 sequence reads: CASRVTGYQPQHF. CDR3 nucleotides: TGTGCCAGCAGGGTCACTGGGTATCAGCCCCAGCATTTT.